This T cell receptor (beta chain) was recorded in a study of T cell changes during pregnancy in multiple sclerosis. Sequencing was performed with immunoSEQ multiplex PCR; in TCRdb, only in-frame clones are kept and a portion is missing. The sample carries approximately 92,000 clones, approximately 93% recorded once. Germline CDR1 and CDR2: LGHNT and FRNRAP. This CDR3 comprises 16 residues. J gave up 1 base and V 0 bases, and 6 bases lay outside the gene matches. The specimen was peripheral blood, collected after pregnancy. The V call is TRBV12-5, the J call TRBJ2-7; 7 nucleotides line up with TRBD1. This TCR was recovered from a female donor with multiple sclerosis, enrolled in a pregnancy study. The CDR3 nucleotides are TGTGCTAGTGGTTTGGTATTGGACAGGAGTTCCTACGAGCAGTACTTC. This codes for CASGLVLDRSSYEQYF.